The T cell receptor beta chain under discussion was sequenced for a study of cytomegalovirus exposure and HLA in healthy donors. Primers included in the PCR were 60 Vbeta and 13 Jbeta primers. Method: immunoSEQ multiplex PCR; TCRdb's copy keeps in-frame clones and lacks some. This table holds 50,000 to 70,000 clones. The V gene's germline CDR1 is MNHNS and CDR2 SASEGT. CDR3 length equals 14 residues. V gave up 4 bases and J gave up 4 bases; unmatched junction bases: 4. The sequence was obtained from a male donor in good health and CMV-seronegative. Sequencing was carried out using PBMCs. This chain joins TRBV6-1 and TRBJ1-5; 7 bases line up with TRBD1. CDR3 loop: CASSVGQLNQPQHF. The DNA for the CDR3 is TGTGCCAGCAGTGTGGGACAGCTAAATCAGCCCCAGCATTTT.